Listed below are T cell receptor beta chains from one sample, sequenced in a study of T cells in localized non-small cell lung cancer. Using immunoSEQ multiplex PCR, the repertoire was profiled, and TCRdb retains in-frame clones only, with some absent. The sample shows more than 20,000 clones, 85% to 90% of them seen only once. The source material was PBMCs, sampled before any cancer treatment. The receptors shown here come from a man aged 40 to 70 with stage II squamous cell lung carcinoma. Both conserved end residues are part of each CDR3. D genes are given only for firm matches. Part of the rows lack a size; the others show once, few, many or a class for expanded clones.

>-|TRBV4-1|TRBJ2-1|TRBD2
CASSPWDYRYNEQFF
TGCGCCAGCAGTCCTTGGGACTACCGCTACAATGAGCAGTTCTTC
>-|TRBV6-1|TRBJ2-3|-
CAVHLPGWPTDTQYF
TGTGCCGTACACCTCCCGGGCTGGCCCACAGATACGCAGTATTTT
>few|TRBV9|TRBJ2-1|TRBD1
CASSVVETGADQRREQFF
TGTGCCAGCAGCGTAGTTGAGACAGGGGCCGACCAAAGGAGGGAGCAGTTCTTC
>-|TRBV4-3|TRBJ2-1|-
CASSQGQGGRTYNEQFF
TGCGCCAGCAGCCAAGGTCAAGGCGGGCGGACCTACAATGAGCAGTTCTTC
>-|TRBV5-1|TRBJ1-3|-
CASSLTVSSGNTIYF
TGCGCCAGCAGCTTGACGGTGAGCTCTGGAAACACCATATATTTT
>-|TRBV10-3|TRBJ2-3|-
CAIMGSPDGDTQYF
TGTGCCATAATGGGCTCCCCGGATGGTGATACGCAGTATTTT
>-|TRBV7-8|TRBJ1-1|TRBD1
CASSSRTGILGTEAFF
TGTGCCAGCAGCTCCAGGACAGGGATATTGGGCACTGAAGCTTTCTTT
>-|TRBV6-6|TRBJ1-4|-
CASRIRWMTGDEKLFF
TGTGCCAGCAGAATCCGGTGGATGACGGGGGATGAAAAACTGTTTTTT
>-|TRBV9|TRBJ2-2|-
CASSVGPDDTGELFF
TGTGCCAGCAGCGTAGGTCCCGACGACACCGGGGAGCTGTTTTTT
>-|TRBV5-6|TRBJ2-3|-
CASSALGGETDTQYF
TGTGCCAGCAGCGCGTTAGGGGGGGAAACAGATACGCAGTATTTT
>-|TRBV5-1|TRBJ2-3|-
CASSLAPSIGTDTQYF
TGCGCCAGCAGCTTGGCACCTAGTATAGGCACAGATACGCAGTATTTT
>-|TRBV5-1|TRBJ1-1|-
CASRPQVSEKGPGLTEAFF
TGCGCCAGCAGACCTCAGGTGTCAGAGAAGGGACCGGGTCTTACTGAAGCTTTCTTT
>-|TRBV9|TRBJ2-7|TRBD2
CASSVSTSAAYEQYF
TGTGCCAGCAGCGTAAGCACTAGCGCCGCCTACGAGCAGTACTTC
>-|TRBV15|TRBJ2-3|TRBD1
CATSRDRGPADTQYF
TGTGCCACCAGCAGGGACAGGGGGCCCGCAGATACGCAGTATTTT
>-|TRBV21-1|TRBJ2-7|-
CASRGPGRGYEQYF
TGTGCCAGCAGGGGCCCGGGGCGAGGCTACGAGCAGTACTTC
>-|TRBV20-1|TRBJ2-7|-
CSASDVDEQYF
TGCAGTGCTAGCGATGTAGACGAGCAGTACTTC
>-|TRBV21-1|TRBJ1-6|-
CASSKRPRDSPLHF
TGTGCCAGCAGCAAAAGACCACGGGATTCACCCCTCCACTTT
>-|TRBV27|TRBJ2-3|TRBD2
CASILRLAGTSTDTQYF
TGTGCCAGCATTTTAAGACTAGCGGGAACTAGCACAGATACGCAGTATTTT
>-|TRBV7-2|TRBJ2-7|TRBD2
CASSFGLAGEYEQYF
TGTGCCAGCAGCTTTGGACTAGCGGGAGAGTACGAGCAGTACTTC
>-|TRBV20-1|TRBJ2-1|-
CSARHSYEQFF
TGCAGTGCTAGACACAGCTATGAGCAGTTCTTC
>-|TRBV9|TRBJ2-7|-
CASSVAPGNEQYF
TGTGCCAGCAGCGTAGCCCCAGGGAACGAGCAGTACTTC
>-|TRBV19|TRBJ1-5|-
CASSISRTPTQPQHF
TGTGCCAGTAGTATTTCGAGGACGCCGACCCAGCCCCAGCATTTT
>-|TRBV5-6|TRBJ1-2|-
CASSLERLIRVLGYGYTF
TGTGCCAGCAGCCTAGAGCGGCTAATAAGAGTCCTGGGCTATGGCTACACCTTC
>-|TRBV7-9|TRBJ1-1|-
CASSPKWTEAFF
TGTGCCAGCAGCCCGAAGTGGACTGAAGCTTTCTTT
>-|TRBV7-9|TRBJ2-3|-
CASSLAGQTTDTQYF
TGTGCCAGCAGCTTGGCGGGCCAAACCACAGATACGCAGTATTTT
>-|TRBV2|TRBJ1-6|-
CASSETVTLNSPLHF
TGTGCCAGCAGTGAAACAGTAACGCTTAATTCACCCCTCCACTTT
>-|TRBV2|TRBJ2-7|TRBD2
CASIELAGDPYEQYF
TGTGCCAGCATAGAACTAGCGGGGGACCCCTACGAGCAGTACTTC
>-|TRBV2|TRBJ2-2|-
CASSPPQGGNTGELFF
TGTGCCAGCAGTCCGCCCCAGGGGGGTAACACCGGGGAGCTGTTTTTT
>-|TRBV27|TRBJ2-7|-
CASSPAGSYEQYF
TGTGCCAGCAGCCCCGCGGGTTCCTACGAGCAGTACTTC
>once|TRBV9|TRBJ1-4|TRBD1
CASSSGTANEKLFF
TGTGCCAGCTCCTCGGGGACAGCTAATGAAAAACTGTTTTTT
>once|TRBV30|TRBJ2-5|-
CAWSVHRGQETQYF
TGTGCCTGGAGTGTACATAGGGGCCAAGAGACCCAGTACTTC
>few|TRBV18|TRBJ1-6|TRBD1
CASSHRDRAIEPYNSPLHF
TGTGCCAGCTCACACCGGGACAGGGCTATAGAGCCCTATAATTCACCCCTCCACTTT
>-|TRBV9|TRBJ2-1|TRBD2
CASSTLSGGAFDEQFF
TGTGCCAGCAGCACACTCAGCGGGGGGGCCTTTGATGAGCAGTTCTTC
>-|TRBV7-7|TRBJ2-7|TRBD1
CASSLDRGAYEQYF
TGTGCCAGCAGCTTAGACAGGGGCGCCTACGAGCAGTACTTC
>once|TRBV5-1|TRBJ2-2|-
CASSLISGELFF
TGCGCCAGCAGCTTGATCAGCGGGGAGCTGTTTTTT
>-|TRBV30|TRBJ1-1|-
CAWSGLGTQREAFF
TGTGCCTGGAGCGGTCTCGGGACACAGCGTGAAGCTTTCTTT
>-|TRBV14|TRBJ2-5|TRBD1
CASSQERTGVYYQETQYF
TGTGCCAGCAGCCAAGAAAGGACAGGCGTGTATTACCAAGAGACCCAGTACTTC
>-|TRBV6-4|TRBJ2-5|-
CASSRQLQETQYF
TGTGCCAGCAGCAGACAGCTCCAAGAGACCCAGTACTTC
>-|TRBV11-3|TRBJ1-2|-
CASSSGTAGNYGYTF
TGTGCCAGCAGCTCCGGGACTGCGGGGAACTATGGCTACACCTTC
>-|TRBV5-1|TRBJ2-6|-
CASSLVSGNTGANVLTF
TGCGCCAGCAGCTTGGTCTCAGGAAATACTGGGGCCAACGTCCTGACTTTC
>-|TRBV30|TRBJ1-3|-
CAWRSVGNTIYF
TGTGCCTGGAGGTCGGTTGGAAACACCATATATTTT